This passage covers 12 T cell receptor beta chains from one sample sequenced in a study of CD8+CD57+ T cells in acquired aplastic anemia. It was genomic DNA that served as the template for profiling TCR beta VDJ and CDR3. TCRdb reprocessed the reads with MiXCR, giving one entry per CDR3 protein. The table lists 150,000 to 200,000 distinct CDR3 sequences, just over 45% of them singletons. Specimen: sorted CD4+, CD8+, or CD8+CD57+ T cells (not recorded which) from PBMCs. The receptors originated from a human donor in good health.

There are a few counts of this clonotype. In DNA form, the CDR3 reads TGCGCCAGCAGCCCGGACGGTGATAGCAATCAGCCCCAGCATTTT. It codes for CASSPDGDSNQPQHF. This chain uses TRBV5-1 with TRBJ1-5; no firm D call. Germline lookup yields CDR1 SGHRS and CDR2 YFSETQ. Trimming took off 4 bases at V and 0 bases at J, with 11 bases between the two ends. The CDR3 consists of 15 residues.

This chain uses TRBV15 with TRBJ2-3; perhaps TRBD2 as D (6 bases). V lost 5 bases and J lost 0, with 15 bases in between. The length of the CDR3 is 16 residues. CDR1 LNHNV and CDR2 YYDKDF come from the germline V gene (reference sequence). CDR3 nucleotides: TGTGCCACCAGCCCCACCGGGGGTGCAAGCACAGATACGCAGTATTTT. It encodes CATSPTGGASTDTQYF. The complete variable domain, with remaining parts taken from reference TRBV15 and TRBJ2-3, reads DAMVIQNPRYQVTQFGKPVTLSCSQTLNHNVMYWYQQKSSQAPKLLFHYYDKDFNNEADTPDNFQSRRPNTSFCFLDIRSPGLGDTAMYLCATSPTGGASTDTQYFGPGTRLTVL.

This chain joins TRBV2 and TRBJ1-1; the match to TRBD1 covers 7 bases. Per the germline V gene, CDR1 is SNHLY and CDR2 is FYNNEI. The CDR3 consists of 13 residues. The ends lost 7 bases at V and 3 bases at J; junction bases unmatched: 5. The CDR3 DNA sequence: TGTGCCAGCAACGCAGGGGGAGACACTGAAGCTTTCTTT. Translating it yields CASNAGGDTEAFF.

This chain connects TRBV27 to TRBJ1-3; tentative D call: TRBD1 (5 bases). CDR1 MNHEY and CDR2 SMNVEV come from the germline V gene (reference sequence). V lost 2 bases and J 2 bases, leaving 10 bases between the germline ends. This CDR3 has 15 residues. The CDR3 reads CASSLMGVPGNTIYF. CDR3 in DNA: TGTGCCAGCAGTTTAATGGGGGTACCTGGAAACACCATATATTTT.

V and J are TRBV5-1 and TRBJ1-6; possibly TRBD1 for D (6 bases). From germline, CDR1 is SGHRS and CDR2 YFSETQ. The V gene lost 4 bases and the J gene lost 7 bases, with 15 bases spanning the gap. This CDR3 region has 15 residues. In DNA form, the CDR3 reads TGCGCCAGCAGCCCCTCAGGGGATCAGAATTCACCCCTCCACTTT. It yields the protein CASSPSGDQNSPLHF.

As regards this clonotype: Possible read error: a much larger clone is one base away. The chain has TRBV11-2 and TRBJ1-3, with 10 bases aligning to TRBD1. Germline loops: CDR1 SGHAT, CDR2 FQNNGV. The CDR3 contains 15 residues. DNA of the CDR3: TGTGCCAGCAGCTTGACAGGGGGCTCTGGAAGCACCATATATTTT. Protein: CASSLTGGSGSTIYF.

This clonotype appeared many times. The chain has TRBV7-9 and TRBJ2-1; D possibly uses TRBD1 or TRBD2 (6 bases each). This CDR3 is built from 17 residues. Trimming removed 0 bases from V and 0 bases from J, with 12 bases in between. Germline CDR1 reads SEHNR; CDR2 reads FQNEAQ (reference sequence). The CDR3 DNA follows: TGTGCCAGCAGCTTAGCGGGGGGCACCTTCTCCTACAATGAGCAGTTCTTC. Encoded protein: CASSLAGGTFSYNEQFF.

This clonotype was picked up many times. The chain combines TRBV7-9 with TRBJ1-2; no definite D call. Germline-derived CDR1 and CDR2 are SEHNR and FQNEAQ (reference sequence). CDR3 length equals 11 residues. Deletions cut 5 bases from V and 8 bases from J, with 9 bases between. The CDR3 nucleotides read TGTGCCAGCAGCCTTAAGGGCGGCTACACCTTC. It yields the protein CASSLKGGYTF.

Worth noting for this clonotype: Germline is not matched at one junction end, which may reflect a read error. This sequence joins TRBV7-9 and TRBJ2-1; D may be TRBD2 (6 bases). Looked up from germline, CDR1 is SEHNR and CDR2 is FQNEAQ (reference sequence). This CDR3 has 13 amino acids. The DNA of the CDR3 is TGTGCCAGCAGCATCGGGGGTTACAATGGGCAGTTCTTC. It encodes CASSIGGYNGQFF.

The V gene is TRBV4-2, the J gene TRBJ2-1, with 10 positions matching TRBD2. Trimming removed 1 base from V and 5 bases from J; junction bases left unmatched: 5. Looked up from germline, CDR1 is LGHNA and CDR2 is YNFKEQ. The CDR3 length is 16 residues. CDR3 in DNA: TGTGCCAGCAGCCAAGGAACCGGGACTAGCGACAATGAGCAGTTCTTC. Translation gives CASSQGTGTSDNEQFF.

The V and J genes are TRBV10-2 and TRBJ2-5; D ambiguous. Germline V CDR1 and CDR2: WSHSY, SAAADI. The CDR3 sequence is 15 residues long. V was trimmed by 3 bases and J by 3 bases, leaving 14 bases between them. The chain's CDR3 is CASSDWLGGKETQYF. CDR3 DNA: TGCGCCAGCAGTGATTGGCTGGGTGGAAAAGAGACCCAGTACTTC.

J is TRBJ2-6 and V is TRBV5-1, with TRBD1 as a possible D gene (5 bases). The germline V gene encodes CDR1 SGHRS and CDR2 YFSETQ. CDR3 length: 15 amino acids. Trimming left V 4 bases short and J 1 base short, with 9 bases between. The CDR3 bases are TGCGCCAGCAGCGAACACAGGTCTGGGGCCAACGTCCTGACTTTC. This gives the protein CASSEHRSGANVLTF. The entire variable domain, with the rest obtained from reference TRBV5-1 and TRBJ2-6, is as follows: KAGVTQTPRYLIKTRGQQVTLSCSPISGHRSVSWYQQTPGQGLQFLFEYFSETQRNKGNFPGRFSGRQFSNSRSEMNVSTLELGDSALYLCASSEHRSGANVLTFGAGSRLTVL.